A single T cell receptor beta chain is shown here with its context. Its antigen is still unknown. Per-base qualities were not stored, and no clone one base away is much larger. Using the deep immunoSEQ assay, multiplex PCR amplified TCR CDR3 regions from genomic DNA. Extracted genomic DNA from each cell subset was distributed evenly across all wells of several immunoSEQ 96-well plates, and each plate was treated as a replicate. Each replicate PCR for sorted subsets received around 210 ng genomic DNA, equal to 28,000 or so T cell genomes. Purified libraries were quantified with a Qubit 3.0 fluorometer, sized on a Bioanalyzer 2100, and re-quantified with the KAPA Library Quantification kit. Each immunoSEQ 96-well plate was sequenced on its own single-read 150-cycle Illumina NextSeq 550 flow cell. On the authors' methods: Because the immunoSEQ output included only junctional sequences and no quality scores, the filtering could not be the same as the filtering used for full-length reads. To assign V/J genes and CDR3, sequences were annotated using PyIR, a Python wrapper for IgBLAST v1.9, with IMGT germline references. Reads with weak V/J assignments (E-value above 1e-6), missing CDR3, stop codons, out-of-frame junctions, or ambiguous translated residues were removed. V3J clonotypes were defined as sequences sharing the same inferred V gene, J gene, and CDR3 amino acid sequence. The percentage overlap between two repertoires was calculated by dividing the number of shared unique clonotypes by the size of the smaller repertoire. RTK rarefaction, the Chao1 estimator, and Recon v2.1 estimates of unobserved clonotypes were used to assess repertoire richness. Generation probabilities were computed with OLGA for all TCRbeta clonotypes obtained by the gDNA method from several donors. In its TCRdb copy, this immuneACCESS table keeps in-frame sequences only and misses some clones. Where compared with another copy, unresolved V genes explain less than half of these, and the others have no known cause. V and J calls and clone size follow that table, whereas D and trimming were derived from the DNA. The sample contains roughly 660,000 clones, 80% to 95% of them found a single time. The ten largest account for about 34% of the sample.

The data stem from a study of shared clonotypes between healthy human individuals (dated by TCRdb to 2020 to 2022). At the level of the whole study: Three men and two women, aged 18 to 49 years, made up the cohort. Different laboratories and diverse techniques were used to prepare libraries and sequence TCR repertoires, to increase sequencing depth and limit assay-specific biases. For each donor, three plates each were used for CD4 naive and CD4 memory, two plates were used for CD8 naive, and one plate was used for CD8 memory. To estimate repertoire size and how much clonotype sharing occurs between individuals, the study deeply sequenced the blood TCR repertoires of several healthy adults. Each donor's leukapheresis produced roughly between roughly 0.85 and 10 billion PBMCs. General conclusions and limits of the study: Around 5% of naive CD4, 3.5% of naive CD8, 2.3% of memory CD4, and 0.4% of memory CD8 clonotypes were shared across a few donors. Because the study included a small number of donors, the genetic and exposure-history diversity represented was limited. Larger estimated clonotype richness was generally found for naive subsets than for memory subsets. Higher generation probabilities were observed for clonotypes shared by all four sorted-subset donors than for non-shared clonotypes. Only blood was sampled, and tissue TCR repertoires likely differ from those in blood. Incomplete sequencing was indicated by rarefaction of sorted-subset datasets, despite the large sequencing depth. Pairwise subsampling indicated that sequencing depth was expected to affect the degree of clonotype sharing among donors.

The germline V gene sets CDR1 to LGHNT and CDR2 to FRNRAP. The CDR3 starts with the cysteine, ends with the phenylalanine, and has 14 residues. Only CDR3 DNA is held: 42 bases, read in frame from base 1. Trimming takes 6 bases from V and 5 bases from J, and the germline ends sit 14 bases apart. The donors were healthy, HIV-negative adults with no recently reported acute infections or vaccinations. All donors were Caucasian adults living in Nashville, Tennessee, USA. CD8 memory samples consisted of magnetically selected CD45RO+ cells combined with CCR7-negative CD45RA+ effector memory (TemRA) cells. Blood was obtained by leukapheresis, after which PBMCs were separated by Ficoll-Histopaque density gradient centrifugation and cryopreserved in liquid nitrogen vapor phase. Analytical flow cytometry was used to check the purity and quantity of every magnetically sorted T cell population. From each sorted fraction, genomic DNA was isolated and quantified by UV absorbance on a Nanodrop 2000c.

The chain is assembled from TRBV12-5 and TRBJ2-1, with the D gene too uncertain to name. Sequenced input: memory CD8+ T cells from PBMCs. Per the publication, the cell subset or site label means: CD45RO+ cells pooled with CCR7-negative TemRA cells. The clonotype was recovered from a man younger than 30 in good health. Some clones in this sample may be carry-over from other donors' samples. The CDR3 region: CASGFARPHNEQFF. The base sequence is TGTGCTAGTGGATTCGCCAGACCTCACAATGAGCAGTTCTTC.